The sample holds one count of the clone carrying this T cell receptor (beta chain). The record originates from a study of shared T cell receptors in the human thymus. Generated by immunoSEQ multiplex PCR, the TCRdb table keeps only in-frame clones and is missing some. In the table there are under 450,000 clones, more than 85% of which are singletons. CDR1 is LNHDA and CDR2 is SQIVND in the germline V gene (reference sequence). Trimming removed 7 bases from V and 5 bases from J, with 12 bases in between. This CDR3 contains 13 residues. This clonotype originated in a human donor. The sample taken for sequencing was thymocytes. V usage is TRBV19 and J usage is TRBJ2-1; perhaps D is TRBD1 or TRBD2 (5 bases each). CDR3 sequence reads: CASMEAGNNEQFF. The CDR3 nucleotides are TGTGCCAGTATGGAGGCAGGGAACAATGAGCAGTTCTTC.